The present T cell receptor (beta chain) was sequenced within a study of blood T cells in healthy people across ages (dated by TCRdb to about 2015). General notes on the study: Template switching captured roughly one uniquely barcoded TCR beta cDNA molecule per two T cells in model experiments. The study analyzed two additional independent replicas of 1 million unique cDNA reads from the same blood draw for two donors, one aged 18 to 30 and one aged 80 or older. The donors were split into four age groups: young (average approximately 16 years), middle-aged (roughly 39), aged (62) and long-lived (about 82). To track age-related changes in TCR beta repertoire diversity, the study relied on deep sequencing normalized with unique cDNA molecular identifiers. To avoid experimental bias, donors of different ages were randomly spread across the sequencing lanes.

The germline V gene encodes CDR1 SGHRS and CDR2 YFSETQ. The cysteine opens and the phenylalanine closes a CDR3 of 17 amino acids. Solely the CDR3 DNA is kept, with 51 bases framed from the first base. Compared with germline, V lacks 0 bases and J lacks 4 bases; bases without a gene match: 7. In regard to this clonotype: No antigen is known for it. Within one base of it there is no much larger clone, and no base qualities were kept.

Systemically healthy Caucasian individuals from Russia, approximately 39 in total and aged roughly 6 to 100 years, were included as donors. Each donor gave about 10 milliliters of peripheral blood, drawn into EDTA-treated Vacutainer tubes. Ficoll-Paque density-gradient centrifugation was used to isolate PBMCs, with at least 6 million per sample. Trizol reagent was used to extract total RNA from the PBMCs, yielding at least 6 micrograms per sample. For every donor, an aliquot of PBMCs went through flow cytometry to measure the percentages of naive CD45RAhigh/CD27high T cells. What the work shows at the level of the full study, not this receptor alone: The CMV infection status of donors was not known, potentially confounding age-related changes in expanded clonotypes. Estimates of total diversity based on one million sequenced T cells were regarded as lower bounds and as underestimates. Conclusive comparison of naive and antigen-experienced compartments was prevented by the profiling of bulk unsorted PBMCs. As age increased, observed TCR beta diversity per million T cells dropped in a roughly linear way, and a significant reduction was already evident by age 40. Observed TCR beta diversity correlated strongly with the percentage of naive T cells measured by flow cytometry. The long-lived group showed more naive CD4+ T cells, fewer expanded clones and increased TCR diversity than the aged group, suggesting age selection.

The library was produced with 5' RACE. Data came from an Illumina HiSeq 2500. A second about 7 to 12 cycle PCR used a sample-barcoded 5' primer and a J-beta primer mix. A unique molecular identifier was introduced onto each TCR beta cDNA molecule by a template-switch 5' adaptor carrying 12 random nucleotides. Each sample yielded at least 3 million CDR3-containing paired-end reads. All of the RNA was converted into first-strand cDNA using the Mint cDNA synthesis kit, with a TRBC-specific oligonucleotide serving as the primer. Following uracil-DNA glycosylase treatment, a first 18-cycle PCR with universal primers M1SS and BC2_uni_R was performed on all cDNA. The paper's data handling went like this. For normalization, 1 million high-quality reads were randomly selected from each sample, with every read carrying a distinct molecular identifier. Reads sharing molecular identifiers were discarded rather than binned into consensus sequences. MiTCR, run with a Q25 quality threshold and the strictest error-elimination algorithm, handled CDR3 identification, clonotype clustering and error correction. A nonparametric unseen species model with Euler transformation was used to estimate a lower bound on total TCR beta diversity. The public reads were reprocessed in TCRdb via fastp at Q25 and MiXCR, keeping in-frame beta chains. Rows with one shared CDR3 protein collapse into an entry with the most common genes and DNA. None of the V and J calls come from the authors' own analysis; TCRdb made them. This sample is represented by 650,000 to 800,000 distinct CDR3 sequences; under 45% of them were singletons. The ten most abundant clones make up about a fifth of the sample.

The sequence is built from TRBV5-1 and TRBJ1-1, with 12 bases aligning to TRBD1. This sequence was found in a man in his sixties in good health. The sequenced sample consisted of blood. The CDR3 protein sequence reads: CASSLALGQGAITEAFF. The bases are TGCGCCAGCAGCTTGGCTCTGGGACAGGGGGCGATCACTGAAGCTTTCTTT.